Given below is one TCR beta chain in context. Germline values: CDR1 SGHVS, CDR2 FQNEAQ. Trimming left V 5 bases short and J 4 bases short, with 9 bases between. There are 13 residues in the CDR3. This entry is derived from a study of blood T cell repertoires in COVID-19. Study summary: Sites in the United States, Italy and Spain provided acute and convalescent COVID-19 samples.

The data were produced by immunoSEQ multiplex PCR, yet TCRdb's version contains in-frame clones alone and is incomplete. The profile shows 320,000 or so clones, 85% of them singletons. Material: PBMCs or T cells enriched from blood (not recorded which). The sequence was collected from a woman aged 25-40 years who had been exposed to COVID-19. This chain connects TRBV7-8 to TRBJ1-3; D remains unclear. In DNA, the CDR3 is TGTGCCAGCAGCATTCCAGGAGGAAACACCATATATTTT. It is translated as CASSIPGGNTIYF.